One sample yielded the 28 T cell receptor beta chains listed below, sequenced in a study of CD8+ T cells in alopecia areata. The authors extracted RNA and reverse transcribed it into cDNA as the sequencing template. TCRdb keeps only in-frame clones here, not all; method: immunoSEQ multiplex PCR. Of about 200,000 clones listed, just over 55% are singletons. What was sequenced was CD8+ T cells sorted from blood. Source of these receptors: a human donor in good health.

This clone was recorded a few times. The CDR3 bases are TGCAGCGTTGAACGCAGGGAGCGGGCCCAGTACTTC. Residues: CSVERRERAQYF. This chain joins TRBV29-1 and TRBJ2-5; possibly TRBD2 for D (6 bases). The germline gives CDR1 SQVTM, CDR2 ANQGSEA. Trimming took 2 bases from V and 9 from J, leaving 13 bases between them. The CDR3 consists of 12 residues.

The J gene is TRBJ2-7, the V gene TRBV29-1; perhaps TRBD2 as D (5 bases). V gave up 6 bases and J gave up 7 bases, with 10 bases separating them. This CDR3 comprises 10 residues. CDR1 SQVTM and CDR2 ANQGSEA come from the germline V gene. The CDR3 DNA follows: TGCAGCGTCGTCCCGGGAGAGCAGTACTTC. Its protein is CSVVPGEQYF.

The chain has TRBV5-6 and TRBJ2-2, with D unresolved. The V and J ends lost 5 bases and 5 bases respectively, with 10 bases between them. Germline V gene sequence: CDR1 SGHDT, CDR2 YYEEEE. CDR3 length equals 13 residues. The chain's CDR3 is CASSSGWTGELFF. In DNA form, the CDR3 reads TGTGCCAGCAGTTCCGGTTGGACCGGGGAGCTGTTTTTT.

The rearrangement uses TRBV27 and TRBJ2-7, with D maybe TRBD2 (6 bases). From germline, CDR1 is MNHEY and CDR2 SMNVEV (reference sequence). V lost 4 bases, J lost 0 bases, and 19 bases lay in between. The CDR3 runs 17 residues. CDR3 region: CASSSLRTMTSSYEQYF. The CDR3 DNA sequence: TGTGCCAGCAGTTCGCTTCGGACCATGACTAGCTCCTACGAGCAGTACTTC.

This sequence joins TRBV4-1 and TRBJ1-1; no definite D call. The length of the CDR3 is 13 residues. Germline V gives CDR1 MGHRA, CDR2 YSYEKL. V was pared by 2 bases and J by 8 bases, with 12 bases between. The CDR3 DNA reads TGCGCCAGCAGCCAATTTATCCAGGCGGAAGCTTTCTTT. This codes for CASSQFIQAEAFF.

The chain recombines TRBV11-3 with TRBJ2-3; D is possibly TRBD2 (7 bases). The CDR3 length is 16 residues. Trimming took 5 bases from V and 2 from J, leaving 17 bases between them. From germline, CDR1 is SGHNT and CDR2 YENEEA. The CDR3 here is CASSIRQGGATDTQYF. CDR3 nucleotides: TGTGCCAGCAGCATTAGGCAAGGGGGGGCCACAGATACGCAGTATTTT. Drawing the rest from reference TRBV11-3 and TRBJ2-3, the complete variable domain is EAGVVQSPRYKIIEKKQPVAFWCNPISGHNTLYWYLQNLGQGPELLIRYENEEAVDDSQLPKDRFSAERLKGVDSTLKIQPAELGDSAVYLCASSIRQGGATDTQYFGPGTRLTVL.

This chain links TRBV11-2 with TRBJ2-7, with D unresolved. Trimming took 2 bases from V and 4 from J, leaving 6 bases between them. This CDR3 spans 12 amino acids. Germline V gives CDR1 SGHAT, CDR2 FQNNGV. In DNA, the CDR3 is TGTGCCAGCAGCTTAATATCTTACGAGCAGTACTTC. Protein sequence: CASSLISYEQYF. Supplemented by reference TRBV11-2 and TRBJ2-7, the full variable domain reads EAGVAQSPRYKIIEKRQSVAFWCNPISGHATLYWYQQILGQGPKLLIQFQNNGVVDDSQLPKDRFSAERLKGVDSTLKIQPAKLEDSAVYLCASSLISYEQYFGPGTRLTVT.

The rearrangement uses TRBV29-1 and TRBJ2-1; 8 bases are a match to TRBD1. Looked up from germline, CDR1 is SQVTM and CDR2 is ANQGSEA. V shed 7 bases, J shed 5 bases, and the junction held 10 bases outside the gene matches. The CDR3 extends over 14 amino acids. The chain's CDR3 is CSAFPGTGDNEQFF. The CDR3 region has the DNA TGCAGCGCGTTCCCCGGGACAGGCGACAATGAGCAGTTCTTC.

V usage is TRBV7-9 and J usage is TRBJ2-1; 11 positions match TRBD2. V shed 3 bases and J 5 bases; nucleotides not matched to a gene: 6. CDR1 is SEHNR and CDR2 is FQNEAQ in the germline V gene (reference sequence). The CDR3 is 16 residues long. The CDR3 region has the DNA TGTGCCAGCAGCTTGCCTAGCGGGGGGTCCAACAATGAGCAGTTCTTC. Translation gives CASSLPSGGSNNEQFF. Full variable domain (missing parts from reference TRBV7-9 and TRBJ2-1): DTGVSQNPRHKITKRGQNVTFRCDPISEHNRLYWYRQTLGQGPEFLTYFQNEAQLEKSRLLSDRFSAERPKGSFSTLEIQRTEQGDSAMYLCASSLPSGGSNNEQFFGPGTRLTVL.

This clone was detected a few times. The V and J genes are TRBV11-2 and TRBJ1-1; 8 bases are a match to TRBD1. V gave up 3 bases and J gave up 1 base; unmatched junction bases: 1. From germline, CDR1 is SGHAT and CDR2 FQNNGV. CDR3 length: 14 amino acids. The CDR3 protein is CASSFGTGNTEAFF. The CDR3 nucleotides read TGTGCCAGCAGCTTCGGGACAGGGAACACTGAAGCTTTCTTT.

The V and J genes are TRBV15 and TRBJ1-2; tentatively, D is TRBD1 (5 bases). This CDR3 is built from 14 residues. CDR1 is LNHNV and CDR2 is YYDKDF in the germline V gene (reference sequence). Trimming stripped 0 bases from V and 6 bases from J, with 11 bases between. The CDR3 sequence is CATSRDGAGHGYTF. The CDR3 nucleotides read TGTGCCACCAGCAGAGATGGGGCAGGGCATGGCTACACCTTC.

This rearrangement joins TRBV27 to TRBJ2-3, with D unclear. Trimming left V 6 bases short and J 3 bases short, with 19 bases between. Germline V gives CDR1 MNHEY, CDR2 SMNVEV (reference sequence). The CDR3 spans 16 residues. CDR3 sequence (DNA): TGTGCCAGCAGCCAACTGGGCTCCCGTGGGACAGATACGCAGTATTTT. As protein: CASSQLGSRGTDTQYF.

V and J are TRBV29-1 and TRBJ1-1; 7 bases agree with TRBD1. In germline, CDR1 is SQVTM, CDR2 ANQGSEA. The CDR3 covers 14 residues. Trimming removed 1 base from V and 0 bases from J; junction bases left unmatched: 2. CDR3 sequence: CSVEGQGMNTEAFF. CDR3 DNA sequence: TGCAGCGTTGAAGGACAGGGAATGAACACTGAAGCTTTCTTT.

The chain links TRBV2 to TRBJ2-1, with TRBD1 as a possible D gene (5 bases). This CDR3 has 17 amino acids. CDR1 and CDR2 from the germline V gene are SNHLY and FYNNEI. Trimming took 5 bases from V and 1 from J, leaving 18 bases between them. CDR3 bases: TGTGCCAGCAGTCCTTACGGTAGCAGGGTGTCCTACAATGAGCAGTTCTTC. Translating it yields CASSPYGSRVSYNEQFF. The whole variable domain, filled in from reference TRBV2 and TRBJ2-1, reads EPEVTQTPSHQVTQMGQEVILRCVPISNHLYFYWYRQILGQKVEFLVSFYNNEISEKSEIFDDQFSVERPDGSNFTLKIRSTKLEDSAMYFCASSPYGSRVSYNEQFFGPGTRLTVL.

The rearrangement uses TRBV7-9 and TRBJ2-4; D uncertain. Per germline, CDR1 SEHNR and CDR2 FQNEAQ (reference sequence). There are 11 residues in the CDR3. V lost 5 bases and J lost 8, with 7 bases in between. CDR3: CASSPNDIQYF. CDR3 DNA sequence: TGTGCCAGCAGCCCAAATGACATTCAGTACTTC.

This rearrangement joins TRBV19 to TRBJ2-7; 13 bases align to TRBD2. V gave up 6 bases and J gave up 4 bases; unmatched junction bases: 6. Germline V CDR1 and CDR2: LNHDA, SQIVND (reference sequence). The CDR3 loop spans 15 amino acids. The CDR3 reads CASSTGTSGVYEQYF. As DNA, the CDR3 is TGTGCCAGTAGCACCGGGACTAGCGGGGTTTACGAGCAGTACTTC.

V is TRBV4-1 and J is TRBJ1-1, with D perhaps matching TRBD1 (6 bases). From germline, CDR1 is MGHRA and CDR2 YSYEKL. V was cut by 1 base and J by 4 bases, with 10 bases left in between. The CDR3 has 14 amino acids. The CDR3 nucleotides read TGCGCCAGCAGCCAAGCCAGGGGAAGCACTGAAGCTTTCTTT. As protein: CASSQARGSTEAFF.

A few counts support this clone. The CDR3 loop is CASSIVVARTHNEQFF. The CDR3 DNA sequence: TGTGCCAGTAGTATAGTCGTCGCGAGGACACACAATGAGCAGTTCTTC. The chain has TRBV19 and TRBJ2-1; TRBD1 is a possible D gene (5 bases). Trimming removed 1 base at V and 5 bases at J, with 15 bases between. In germline, CDR1 is LNHDA, CDR2 SQIVND (reference sequence). CDR3 size: 16 residues.

Remarks on this clone: Sequence at one end of the junction differs from germline and may be a read error. V usage is TRBV5-6 and J usage is TRBJ2-7; TRBD1 might be the D (6 bases). The CDR3 runs to 14 residues. Germline V CDR1 and CDR2: SGHDT, YYEEEE. As DNA, the CDR3 is TGCGCCAGCAGCCCCCGGGACATAGCCTACGAGCAGTACTTC. Translating it yields CASSPRDIAYEQYF.

This clone was seen only a few times. The chain carries TRBV5-6 and TRBJ1-3; TRBD1 might be the D (5 bases). Germline assignment: CDR1 SGHDT and CDR2 YYEEEE. V was pared by 4 bases and J by 4 bases, with 12 bases between. This CDR3 has 14 amino acids. CDR3 DNA: TGTGCCAGCAGCCTCGGAGGGGCGGGAAACACCATATATTTT. This encodes CASSLGGAGNTIYF.

This clone was detected once. The chain has TRBV29-1 and TRBJ1-1; no definite D call. Trimming removed 2 bases at V and 0 bases at J, with 7 bases between. Looked up from germline, CDR1 is SQVTM and CDR2 is ANQGSEA. CDR3 length: 13 residues. The DNA of the CDR3 is TGCAGCGTTGAAAGAGAACTGAACACTGAAGCTTTCTTT. Encoded protein: CSVERELNTEAFF.

The chain joins TRBV5-6 to TRBJ2-7; D is undetermined. Germline CDR1 and CDR2: SGHDT and YYEEEE. The CDR3 loop spans 14 amino acids. Trimming stripped 1 base from V and 2 bases from J, with 10 bases between. CDR3 DNA: TGTGCCAGCAGCTTGTTTAGCAGCCCCTACGAGCAGTACTTC. As protein: CASSLFSSPYEQYF.

This rearrangement joins TRBV10-2 to TRBJ2-7; 12 bases map to TRBD2. The CDR3 contains 15 residues. Per the germline V gene, CDR1 is WSHSY and CDR2 is SAAADI. J gave up 3 bases and V 0 bases, and 0 bases lay outside the gene matches. CDR3 bases: TGCGCCAGCAGTGAGTCGACTAGCGGGGGCTACGAGCAGTACTTC. Protein product: CASSESTSGGYEQYF.

The chain uses TRBV4-1 and TRBJ2-4, with TRBD2 matching over 11 bases. Germline V CDR1 and CDR2: MGHRA, YSYEKL. CDR3 length equals 19 residues. Trimming took 1 base from V and 11 from J; bases not matched to a gene: 19. CDR3 nucleotides: TGCGCCAGCAGCCAAGCACGAACTAGCGGGGGCTCCGTCTCACTATTTCAGTACTTC. Translated: CASSQARTSGGSVSLFQYF.

The rearrangement uses TRBV6-5 and TRBJ1-1; the D is unclear. CDR3 length equals 15 residues. The V gene lost 0 bases and the J gene lost 1 base, with 9 bases spanning the gap. Germline loops: CDR1 MNHEY, CDR2 SVGAGI. CDR3 DNA: TGTGCCAGCAGTTACTCGAGAGGCGGGAACACTGAAGCTTTCTTT. This encodes CASSYSRGGNTEAFF.

This chain uses TRBV9 with TRBJ1-2; D gene unclear. Deletions cut 0 bases from V and 1 base from J, with 4 bases between. This CDR3 region has 13 residues. CDR1 is SGDLS and CDR2 is YYNGEE in the germline V gene. CDR3 protein: CASSVVVNYGYTF. The CDR3, as DNA: TGTGCCAGCAGCGTAGTAGTTAACTATGGCTACACCTTC.

The genes are TRBV25-1 and TRBJ1-2; 9 bases line up with TRBD1. CDR3 length: 13 residues. V shed 3 bases, J shed 7 bases, and the junction held 3 bases outside the gene matches. Germline V gives CDR1 MGHDK, CDR2 SYGVNS. CDR3 protein: CASSEGQGFGYTF. Written as DNA, the CDR3 is TGTGCCAGCAGTGAGGGACAGGGATTTGGCTACACCTTC.

The count of this clone is one. At the DNA level, this CDR3 is encoded by other sequences in the same sample as well. The chain carries TRBV29-1 and TRBJ2-1, with TRBD1 as a possible D gene (5 bases). With 1 base removed from V and 6 bases from J, the gap between germline ends came to 7 bases. This CDR3 has 12 amino acids. Germline V gene lookup returns CDR1 SQVTM and CDR2 ANQGSEA. The CDR3 bases are TGCAGCGTTGAAGGGGGCCTCAATGAGCAGTTCTTC. Translated: CSVEGGLNEQFF.